Below, 5 T cell receptor beta chains from the same sample are listed, as sequenced in a study of cytomegalovirus exposure and HLA in healthy donors. A multiplex PCR was run with 60 Vbeta primers and 13 Jbeta primers. This table comes from immunoSEQ multiplex PCR, and its TCRdb copy is limited to in-frame clones, with some not included. In the table there are fewer than 250,000 clones, 65% to 75% of which are singletons. Sequencing used PBMCs. The origin of the receptors is a woman under 40 in good health and CMV-seronegative.

The chain carries TRBV9 and TRBJ2-3, with TRBD1 identical over 9 bases. The J segment lost 3 bases and the V segment lost 4 bases, leaving 12 bases of the junction unmatched. The germline V gene encodes CDR1 SGDLS and CDR2 YYNGEE. This CDR3 is built from 17 residues. In nucleotides, the CDR3 is TGTGCCAGCAGCAGTGCGGACAGGGGATTAAGTACAGATACGCAGTATTTT. Its protein is CASSSADRGLSTDTQYF.

The chain has TRBV2 and TRBJ1-1; 7 bases are shared with TRBD1. With V trimmed by 3 bases and J by 0 bases, 4 bases remained unmatched. The CDR3 is made up of 15 amino acids. Germline lookup yields CDR1 SNHLY and CDR2 FYNNEI. CDR3 loop: CASSDPGGLNTEAFF. The CDR3 bases are TGTGCCAGCAGTGACCCAGGGGGTTTGAACACTGAAGCTTTCTTT. Full variable domain (outside the CDR3, taken from reference TRBV2 and TRBJ1-1): EPEVTQTPSHQVTQMGQEVILRCVPISNHLYFYWYRQILGQKVEFLVSFYNNEISEKSEIFDDQFSVERPDGSNFTLKIRSTKLEDSAMYFCASSDPGGLNTEAFFGQGTRLTVV.

This chain connects TRBV7-9 to TRBJ2-5; D possibly corresponds to TRBD1 (6 bases). The DNA end favors TRBJ2-7, so the J call may be wrong. The CDR3 length is 15 residues. CDR1 is SEHNR, CDR2 FQNEAQ, per germline (reference sequence). The CDR3 bases are TGTGCCAGCAGCCCGTCGACAGGCTACTCCTACGAGCAGTACTTC. It encodes CASSPSTGYSYEQYF.

The chain employs TRBV30 and TRBJ2-7; 7 nucleotides align to TRBD1. V gave up 0 bases and J gave up 9 bases; unmatched junction bases: 8. Germline loops: CDR1 GTSNPN, CDR2 SVGIG (reference sequence). The CDR3 extends over 13 amino acids. This CDR3 is CAWSVLTGIVQYF. The CDR3 DNA is TGTGCCTGGAGTGTACTGACAGGGATCGTGCAGTACTTC. The full variable domain, rest sourced from reference TRBV30 and TRBJ2-7, is SQTIHQWPATLVQPVGSPLSLECTVEGTSNPNLYWYRQAAGRGLQLLFYSVGIGQISSEVPQNLSASRPQDRQFILSSKKLLLSDSGFYLCAWSVLTGIVQYFGPGTRLTVT.

The chain combines TRBV30 with TRBJ2-3, with D perhaps matching TRBD2 (6 bases). V was cut by 1 base and J by 1 base, with 9 bases left in between. The CDR3 contains 14 residues. Germline lookup yields CDR1 GTSNPN and CDR2 SVGIG (reference sequence). The CDR3 coding sequence is TGTGCCTGGAGTGGAGCTAGCGGCACAGATACGCAGTATTTT. It translates to CAWSGASGTDTQYF.